The 17 T cell receptor beta chains below were found in one sample sequenced in a study of response to subunit inactivated influenza vaccine. From the RT-PCR reads, TCRdb called clonotypes with MiXCR, one entry per CDR3 protein. This table has hundreds of thousands of distinct CDR3 sequences, roughly 15% appearing once. The source material was PBMCs from blood, sampled approximately 15 days before vaccination. All receptors derive from a man between 45 and 60 years old who received an inactivated influenza vaccine.

This chain links TRBV10-3 with TRBJ2-5, with D perhaps TRBD1 or TRBD2 (5 bases each). This CDR3 region has 15 residues. Trimming removed 2 bases from V and 0 bases from J, with 10 bases in between. Germline V gives CDR1 ENHRY, CDR2 SYGVKD. The CDR3 nucleotides read TGTGCCATCAGTGAGGTCCTGGGGGACCAAGAGACCCAGTACTTC. Its protein product is CAISEVLGDQETQYF.

This clonotype was detected many times. The chain couples TRBV11-2 to TRBJ2-3; TRBD2 agrees at 8 bases. Per the germline V gene, CDR1 is SGHAT and CDR2 is FQNNGV. V trimming: 8 bases; J trimming: 5 bases; junction bases outside the gene matches: 12. CDR3 length equals 15 residues. CDR3 loop: CASSGGGGSRDTQYF. CDR3 in DNA: TGTGCCAGCTCCGGGGGGGGTGGTAGTAGAGATACGCAGTATTTT.

This clonotype was recorded a few times. The chain couples TRBV5-1 to TRBJ2-1, with 11 bases lining up with TRBD2. The CDR3 covers 16 residues. J lost 8 bases, V lost 0 bases, and 7 bases had no gene match. Germline V gene data show CDR1 as SGHRS and CDR2 as YFSETQ. CDR3 region: CASSLVSGGAADEQFF. CDR3 DNA sequence: TGCGCCAGCAGCTTGGTTAGCGGGGGGGCGGCAGATGAGCAGTTCTTC.

This clonotype was seen ten or more times. The chain recombines TRBV12-3 or TRBV12-4 with TRBJ1-1; 8 positions match TRBD1. Germline trimming cut 6 bases from V and 7 bases from J; bases unmatched to any gene: 1. The CDR3 is 11 amino acids. CDR3 loop: CASRGQVEAFF. In DNA, the CDR3 is TGTGCCAGCAGGGGACAGGTTGAAGCTTTCTTT.

In its sample, this clonotype was seen many times. The chain employs TRBV12-3 or TRBV12-4 and TRBJ2-5, with 13 bases aligning to TRBD2. This CDR3 region has 16 residues. After removal of 4 bases from V and 5 bases from J, the junction contained 7 bases not matched to a gene. In DNA, the CDR3 is TGTGCCAGCAGTTCCTCACTAGCGGGAGGGCCCGAGACCCAGTACTTC. Translation: CASSSSLAGGPETQYF.

V usage is TRBV10-3 and J usage is TRBJ2-1; TRBD2 aligns across 8 bases. The V and J ends lost 0 bases and 10 bases, in that order; junction bases with no gene match: 17. Germline V gene lookup returns CDR1 ENHRY and CDR2 SYGVKD. CDR3 length: 18 amino acids. The CDR3, as DNA: TGTGCCATCAGTGAGTCGATTAACGGGAGGGCCTCTTCACGGGAGCAGTTCTTC. Its translation: CAISESINGRASSREQFF.

This sequence joins TRBV28 and TRBJ2-1, with TRBD2 identical over 9 bases. This CDR3 contains 18 residues. Germline V gene sequence: CDR1 MDHEN, CDR2 SYDVKM. Losses at the gene ends were 4 bases for V and 3 bases for J; bases not matched to a gene: 13. CDR3 region: CASSSPISGTSIYNEQFF. CDR3 sequence (DNA): TGTGCCAGCAGTTCGCCTATCTCCGGGACTAGCATCTACAATGAGCAGTTCTTC. The whole variable domain, remainder taken from reference TRBV28 and TRBJ2-1, is DVKVTQSSRYLVKRTGEKVFLECVQDMDHENMFWYRQDPGLGLRLIYFSYDVKMKEKGDIPEGYSVSREKKERFSLILESASTNQTSMYLCASSSPISGTSIYNEQFFGPGTRLTVL.

This clonotype came up a few times. The chain links TRBV11-1 to TRBJ2-3, with 12 positions matching TRBD2. V dropped 6 bases and J dropped 4; count of bases not matched to a gene: 14. The CDR3 has 18 amino acids. Per the germline V gene, CDR1 is SGHAT and CDR2 is FQDESV (reference sequence). In DNA, the CDR3 is TGTGCCAGCAGTCACCCTGCGACTCTAGCGGGGGGGCCAGATACGCAGTATTTT. Its protein product is CASSHPATLAGGPDTQYF.

This clonotype was seen repeatedly, ten times or more. The J gene is TRBJ2-3, the V gene TRBV5-1; D remains ambiguous. The germline CDR1 and CDR2 sequences are SGHRS and YFSETQ. The germline V and J ends were trimmed by 7 bases and 3 bases, with 18 bases remaining between them. The CDR3 covers 15 residues. The chain's CDR3 is CASLLGPSETDTQYF. In DNA form, the CDR3 reads TGCGCCAGCCTCTTAGGGCCGAGTGAGACAGATACGCAGTATTTT.

The chain employs TRBV5-1 and TRBJ2-4; 11 bases match TRBD1. V shed 2 bases, J shed 1 base, and the junction held 2 bases outside the gene matches. CDR1 SGHRS and CDR2 YFSETQ come from the germline V gene. The CDR3 sequence is 16 residues long. The CDR3 nucleotides are TGCGCCAGCAGCTTAGGACAGGGGGCTGCCAAAAACATTCAGTACTTC. This encodes CASSLGQGAAKNIQYF. Together with reference TRBV5-1 and TRBJ2-4, the CDR3 gives the full variable domain: KAGVTQTPRYLIKTRGQQVTLSCSPISGHRSVSWYQQTPGQGLQFLFEYFSETQRNKGNFPGRFSGRQFSNSRSEMNVSTLELGDSALYLCASSLGQGAAKNIQYFGAGTRLSVL.

The rearrangement uses TRBV5-6 and TRBJ2-3; TRBD1 aligns across 8 bases. This CDR3 is built from 16 residues. Per germline, CDR1 SGHDT and CDR2 YYEEEE. V shed 2 bases and J 1 base; nucleotides not matched to a gene: 6. Written as DNA, the CDR3 is TGTGCCAGCAGCTTCCTGGACAGGGCTGGCACAGATACGCAGTATTTT. Translation gives CASSFLDRAGTDTQYF.

The chain employs TRBV4-3 and TRBJ2-2; 7 nucleotides line up with TRBD2. The J segment lost 4 bases and the V segment lost 0 bases, leaving 2 bases of the junction unmatched. Germline loops: CDR1 LGHNA, CDR2 YSLEER. This CDR3 region has 15 residues. The CDR3 nucleotides read TGCGCCAGCAGCCAAGAGGGAGGGGTCACCGGGGAGCTGTTTTTT. Amino acid sequence: CASSQEGGVTGELFF.

This chain links TRBV29-1 with TRBJ2-1; 14 nucleotides agree with TRBD2. The CDR3 totals 15 residues. Per the germline V gene, CDR1 is SQVTM and CDR2 is ANQGSEA. Unmatched junction bases numbered 4, after V lost 5 bases and J lost 4 bases. CDR3 sequence (DNA): TGCAGCGTTTCGGGGACTAGCGGGAGTTACAATGAGCAGTTCTTC. This translates into CSVSGTSGSYNEQFF.

The gene calls are TRBV24-1 and TRBJ2-1; 7 nucleotides match TRBD1. In germline, CDR1 is KGHDR, CDR2 SFDVKD. The CDR3 loop spans 15 amino acids. Trimming at V came to 5 bases and at J to 7 bases, leaving 10 bases not matched to a gene. CDR3 nucleotide sequence: TGTGCCACCAGTGGAGCGTTAAGGGGGCGGAATGAGCAGTTCTTC. It encodes CATSGALRGRNEQFF.

This clonotype was seen more than once but under ten times. The rearrangement uses TRBV4-2 and TRBJ2-4; possible D gene TRBD2, 5 bases. V was cut by 0 bases and J by 0 bases, with 12 bases left in between. Germline CDR1 reads LGHNA; CDR2 reads YNFKEQ. CDR3 length: 17 amino acids. The CDR3 nucleotides read TGTGCCAGCAGCCAAGATTCTGCTGGACTAGCCAAAAACATTCAGTACTTC. Protein sequence: CASSQDSAGLAKNIQYF.

The chain employs TRBV10-3 and TRBJ2-3; tentative D call: TRBD2 (6 bases). Per the germline V gene, CDR1 is ENHRY and CDR2 is SYGVKD. V shed 5 bases and J shed 2 bases, with 14 bases lying between them. This CDR3 has 15 amino acids. CDR3 DNA sequence: TGTGCCATCAGTCCTTCGGACTACCCCACAGATACGCAGTATTTT. This encodes CAISPSDYPTDTQYF.

Ten or more counts support this clonotype. The rearrangement joins TRBV5-1 to TRBJ2-5; the D is unclear. Germline V gives CDR1 SGHRS, CDR2 YFSETQ. Between the trimmed V and J ends, which lost 0 bases and 1 base, there was a span of 7 bases. CDR3 length: 14 residues. CDR3 loop: CASSLDRTQETQYF. The CDR3 DNA reads as TGCGCCAGCAGCTTGGATCGGACCCAAGAGACCCAGTACTTC.